One sample yielded the 24 T cell receptor beta chains listed below, sequenced in a study of PD-L1 blockade in urothelial cancer. The sample's time point: peripheral blood 6 weeks after treatment start. TCRdb's table, derived via immunoSEQ multiplex PCR, lists solely in-frame clones and lacks some. Of fewer than 90,000 clones detected, roughly 90% appear once; the ten largest clones hold roughly 0.9%. Here the sequenced sample was PBMCs, taken around atezolizumab (anti-PD-L1) treatment. The receptor source for this set is a woman of 80 years or more with urothelial cancer.

This sequence joins TRBV5-1 and TRBJ2-3; D is undetermined. Germline CDR1 is SGHRS and CDR2 is YFSETQ. The CDR3 consists of 13 residues. V was clipped by 4 bases and J by 0 bases, with 6 bases between them. The CDR3 coding sequence is TGCGCCAGCAGCACTCCCAGCACAGATACGCAGTATTTT. Translated: CASSTPSTDTQYF.

The V and J genes are TRBV20-1 and TRBJ1-3; 11 bases fit TRBD1. In germline, CDR1 is DFQATT, CDR2 SNEGSKA (reference sequence). Unmatched junction bases numbered 1, after V lost 7 bases and J lost 8 bases. This CDR3 is built from 11 residues. In DNA, the CDR3 is TGCAGTGGGGACAGGGGGGACACCATATATTTT. This codes for CSGDRGDTIYF.

J is TRBJ2-1 and V is TRBV7-9, with 16 nucleotides matching TRBD2. Germline V gene data show CDR1 as SEHNR and CDR2 as FQNEAQ (reference sequence). This CDR3 is built from 14 residues. Trimming cost V 6 bases and J 7 bases; bases outside gene matches: 0. The DNA for the CDR3 is TGTGCCAGCAGGGGACTAGCGGGAGGGAATGAGCAGTTCTTC. Translating it yields CASRGLAGGNEQFF.

V is TRBV7-9 and J is TRBJ1-4, with TRBD1 identical over 8 bases. CDR1 and CDR2 (germline): SEHNR, FQNEAQ (reference sequence). J lost 8 bases, V lost 3 bases, and 5 bases had no gene match. CDR3 length equals 14 residues. This chain's CDR3 is CASSFQGAKEKLFF. The CDR3 DNA sequence: TGTGCCAGCAGCTTTCAGGGGGCGAAAGAAAAACTGTTTTTT.

The chain joins TRBV5-1 to TRBJ2-1; 9 bases line up with TRBD2. V was clipped by 5 bases and J by 9 bases; unmatched bases: 15. Germline CDR1 is SGHRS and CDR2 is YFSETQ. This CDR3 has 16 residues. The CDR3 region is CASRPGVAGAPGEQFF. The CDR3, as DNA: TGCGCCAGCAGACCCGGGGTAGCGGGAGCCCCAGGTGAGCAGTTCTTC.

This chain joins TRBV28 and TRBJ1-2, with 9 bases identical to TRBD1. The CDR3 consists of 14 residues. The germline V gene encodes CDR1 MDHEN and CDR2 SYDVKM. V shed 4 bases and J 5 bases; nucleotides not matched to a gene: 5. Here the CDR3 reads CASSSGTGTYGYTF. Here the CDR3 DNA reads TGTGCCAGCAGTTCCGGGACAGGGACGTATGGCTACACCTTC.

The chain employs TRBV7-2 and TRBJ2-7; D remains ambiguous. The germline CDR1 and CDR2 sequences are SGHTA and FQGNSA. The CDR3 is 15 amino acids. V dropped 1 base and J dropped 6 bases, with 16 bases sitting between them. This CDR3 is CASSLVFRDRVEQYF. The CDR3 bases are TGTGCCAGCAGCTTAGTCTTTAGAGATCGGGTCGAGCAGTACTTC.

The chain employs TRBV13 and TRBJ2-7; 7 bases agree with TRBD2. After removal of 5 bases from V and 0 bases from J, the junction contained 10 bases not matched to a gene. CDR3 size: 16 residues. CDR1 PRHDT and CDR2 FYEKMQ come from the germline V gene (reference sequence). This CDR3 reads CASSRWRASGSYEQYF. CDR3 coding DNA: TGTGCCAGCAGCCGTTGGAGGGCTAGCGGCTCCTACGAGCAGTACTTC.

The chain combines TRBV6-6 with TRBJ2-1; 14 nucleotides agree with TRBD2. V gave up 5 bases and J gave up 7 bases; unmatched junction bases: 7. The CDR3 spans 16 residues. The germline gives CDR1 MNHNY, CDR2 SVGAGI (reference sequence). CDR3 coding DNA: TGTGCCAGCAGTATCGGGACTAGCGGGAGAAGAAATGAGCAGTTCTTC. The encoded protein is CASSIGTSGRRNEQFF.

The genes are TRBV28 and TRBJ2-7, with D hard to call. The CDR3 has 11 residues. The ends were cut back, 7 bases at V and 2 bases at J, with 6 bases in the middle. Germline V lookup: CDR1 MDHEN, CDR2 SYDVKM. CDR3: CASTVTYEQYF. The DNA for the CDR3 is TGTGCCAGCACAGTCACCTACGAGCAGTACTTC. The variable domain in full, with the rest retrieved from reference TRBV28 and TRBJ2-7, is DVKVTQSSRYLVKRTGEKVFLECVQDMDHENMFWYRQDPGLGLRLIYFSYDVKMKEKGDIPEGYSVSREKKERFSLILESASTNQTSMYLCASTVTYEQYFGPGTRLTVT.

This chain connects TRBV4-2 to TRBJ2-5; 7 nucleotides line up with TRBD1. The CDR3 contains 13 residues. The V gene end was trimmed by 0 bases and the J gene end by 5 bases; junction bases not matched to a gene: 0. Germline V gives CDR1 LGHNA, CDR2 YNFKEQ. CDR3 in DNA: TGTGCCAGCAGCCAAGAGACAGGGGAGACCCAGTACTTC. This translates into CASSQETGETQYF.

The chain joins TRBV5-4 to TRBJ2-2; 12 bases match TRBD2. The CDR3 spans 17 residues. With 4 bases clipped from V and 4 bases from J, the junction kept 8 bases outside the gene matches. Germline CDR1 reads SGHNT; CDR2 reads YYREEE (reference sequence). CDR3 DNA: TGTGCCAGCAGCATCTTGACTAGCGGGAGTGGCACCGGGGAGCTGTTTTTT. It specifies CASSILTSGSGTGELFF.

The chain recombines TRBV2 with TRBJ1-1; D not certain. Germline V gene lookup returns CDR1 SNHLY and CDR2 FYNNEI. The CDR3 runs to 12 residues. V was clipped by 2 bases and J by 10 bases, with 11 bases between them. CDR3 bases: TGTGCCAGCAGTGAATACTCCTCGGGAGCTTTCTTT. Translating gives CASSEYSSGAFF.

This chain connects TRBV27 to TRBJ2-7; TRBD1 matches 7 bases. CDR3 length: 14 residues. CDR1 and CDR2 from the germline V gene are MNHEY and SMNVEV (reference sequence). Unmatched junction bases numbered 4, after V lost 2 bases and J lost 3 bases. DNA for the CDR3: TGTGCCAGCAGTTTAAGGCCAGGGGGCTACGAGCAGTACTTC. Protein: CASSLRPGGYEQYF.

In its sample, this clone was seen once. The V and J genes are TRBV5-1 and TRBJ2-7; D possibly corresponds to TRBD2 (6 bases). Between the trimmed V and J ends, which lost 2 bases and 3 bases, there was a span of 12 bases. The CDR3 is 14 amino acids. Germline V CDR1 and CDR2: SGHRS, YFSETQ. The DNA for the CDR3 is TGCGCCAGCAGCTTCAACCCGGGGGTCTACGAGCAGTACTTC. It encodes CASSFNPGVYEQYF.

The rearrangement joins TRBV5-1 to TRBJ1-4; D possibly corresponds to TRBD1 (5 bases). With 4 bases removed from V and 0 bases from J, the gap between germline ends came to 10 bases. The length of the CDR3 is 15 residues. CDR1 and CDR2 from the germline V gene are SGHRS and YFSETQ. The CDR3 loop reads CASSVAGTTNEKLFF. CDR3 bases: TGCGCCAGCAGCGTGGCAGGGACAACTAATGAAAAACTGTTTTTT.

This clone was seen more than once but under ten times. The gene calls are TRBV5-6 and TRBJ1-1, with D hard to call. The CDR3 loop spans 14 amino acids. Trimming cost V 3 bases and J 4 bases, with 13 bases left between them. CDR1 and CDR2 from the germline V gene are SGHDT and YYEEEE. In DNA form, the CDR3 reads TGTGCCAGCAGCTGGCGGAAGCCTGGCACTGAAGCTTTCTTT. It translates to CASSWRKPGTEAFF.

This chain joins TRBV28 and TRBJ2-3, with TRBD1 as a possible D gene (6 bases). In germline, CDR1 is MDHEN, CDR2 SYDVKM. CDR3 size: 17 residues. Trimming shortened V by 6 bases and J by 0 bases, and 19 bases separated the two germline ends. CDR3 nucleotide sequence: TGTGCCAGCAGCCAACGTGGGGGCACCAAGAGCACAGATACGCAGTATTTT. It specifies CASSQRGGTKSTDTQYF.

The chain combines TRBV19 with TRBJ1-1; D ambiguous. V shed 4 bases and J shed 7 bases, with 22 bases lying between them. CDR3 length equals 16 residues. Germline V lookup: CDR1 LNHDA, CDR2 SQIVND (reference sequence). CDR3 sequence (DNA): TGTGCCAGTAGTAATAAAGGACCCCATCAGGAGGATGAAGCTTTCTTT. Translation: CASSNKGPHQEDEAFF.

V usage is TRBV27 and J usage is TRBJ2-7, with D perhaps matching TRBD2 (6 bases). Deletions cut 1 base from V and 3 bases from J, with 16 bases between. Germline CDR1 MNHEY, CDR2 SMNVEV (reference sequence). There are 16 residues in the CDR3. CDR3: CASSLYLGGAHYEQYF. Here the CDR3 DNA reads TGTGCCAGCAGTTTATATCTGGGCGGGGCTCACTACGAGCAGTACTTC.

This clone was found a few times. This chain joins TRBV9 and TRBJ2-7, with 9 positions matching TRBD2. Germline trimming cut 3 bases from V and 0 bases from J; bases unmatched to any gene: 4. The CDR3 runs to 15 residues. Looked up from germline, CDR1 is SGDLS and CDR2 is YYNGEE. The CDR3 reads CASSAETSGSYEQYF. The CDR3 DNA reads TGTGCCAGCAGCGCCGAGACTAGCGGCTCCTACGAGCAGTACTTC. Variable domain in full (rest from reference TRBV9 and TRBJ2-7): DSGVTQTPKHLITATGQRVTLRCSPRSGDLSVYWYQQSLDQGLQFLIQYYNGEERAKGNILERFSAQQFPDLHSELNLSSLELGDSALYFCASSAETSGSYEQYFGPGTRLTVT.

V and J are TRBV18 and TRBJ2-3; possible D gene TRBD2, 5 bases. The V end was cut by 0 bases, the J end by 7 bases, with 14 bases between. The CDR3 covers 15 residues. Germline assignment: CDR1 KGHSH and CDR2 LQKENI. The CDR3 reads CASSPPATRAYTQYF. DNA of the CDR3: TGTGCCAGCTCACCACCCGCGACGCGGGCATATACGCAGTATTTT.

The chain carries TRBV5-1 and TRBJ2-3; D uncertain. The CDR3 is 15 residues long. The V gene lost 4 bases and the J gene lost 0 bases, with 12 bases spanning the gap. Germline V gene sequence: CDR1 SGHRS, CDR2 YFSETQ. The CDR3 DNA sequence: TGCGCCAGCAGCCCTTATTCCGGTAGCACAGATACGCAGTATTTT. Translation: CASSPYSGSTDTQYF.

The genes are TRBV27 and TRBJ2-1; 13 nucleotides align to TRBD2. Germline V gene data show CDR1 as MNHEY and CDR2 as SMNVEV (reference sequence). The CDR3 has 15 amino acids. V dropped 3 bases and J dropped 5; count of bases not matched to a gene: 1. The CDR3 loop reads CASSLGLAGNNEQFF. CDR3 nucleotides: TGTGCCAGCAGTTTGGGACTAGCGGGGAACAATGAGCAGTTCTTC.